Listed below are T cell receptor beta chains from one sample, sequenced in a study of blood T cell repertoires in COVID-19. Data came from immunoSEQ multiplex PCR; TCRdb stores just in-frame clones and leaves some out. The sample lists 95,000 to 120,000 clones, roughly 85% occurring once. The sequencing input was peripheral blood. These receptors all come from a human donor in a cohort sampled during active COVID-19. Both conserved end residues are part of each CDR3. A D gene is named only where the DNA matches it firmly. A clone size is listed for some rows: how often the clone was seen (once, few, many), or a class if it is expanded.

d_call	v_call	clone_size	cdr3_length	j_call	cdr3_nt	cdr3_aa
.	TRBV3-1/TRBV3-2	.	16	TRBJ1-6	TGTGCCAGCAGCCAAGGTCGGGGGGGGGCGAATTTTCCCCTCCACTTT	CASSQGRGGANFPLHF
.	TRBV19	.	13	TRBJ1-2	TGTGCCAGTAGTATTGTAGGGGCCTATGGCTACACCTTC	CASSIVGAYGYTF
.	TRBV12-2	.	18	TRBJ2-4	TGTGCAAGTCCCCGGACGGGACAGGGAACCCCAGCCAAAAACATTCAGTACTTC	CASPRTGQGTPAKNIQYF
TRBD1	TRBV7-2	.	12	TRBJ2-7	TGTGCCAGCACCCCAGGGGGCTGGGAGCAGTACTTC	CASTPGGWEQYF
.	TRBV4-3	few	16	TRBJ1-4	TGCGCCAGCAGCCAAGATTCGGGGGGCGGGGGTGAAAAACTGTTTTTT	CASSQDSGGGGEKLFF
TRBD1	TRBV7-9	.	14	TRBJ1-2	TGTGCCAGCAGCCTCGGACAGGAGACCTATGGCTACACCTTC	CASSLGQETYGYTF
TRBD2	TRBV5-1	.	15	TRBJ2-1	TGCGCCAGCAGCTCAAGCGGGGGAACCTACAATGAGCAGTTCTTC	CASSSSGGTYNEQFF
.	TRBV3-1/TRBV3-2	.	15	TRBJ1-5	TGTGCCAGCAGCCACAGGGGTGAGGTCAATCAGCCCCAGCATTTT	CASSHRGEVNQPQHF
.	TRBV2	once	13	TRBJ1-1	TGTGCCAGCAGCCGACAGCTGGCCACTGAAGCTTTCTTT	CASSRQLATEAFF
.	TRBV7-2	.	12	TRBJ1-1	TGTGCCAGCAGCTTCTCGGGGGCTGAAGCTTTCTTT	CASSFSGAEAFF
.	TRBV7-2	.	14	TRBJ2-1	TGTGCCAGCAGCTCCCAGCGGCCGCCGAATGAGCAGTTCTTC	CASSSQRPPNEQFF
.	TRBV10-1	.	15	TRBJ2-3	TGCGCCAGCAGTGAGTCGGACAGCCGCACAGATACGCAGTATTTT	CASSESDSRTDTQYF
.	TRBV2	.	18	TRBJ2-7	TGTGCCAGCAGTGAAGGACTGGGGTCCAGAGGGATTCCCTACGAGCAGTACTTC	CASSEGLGSRGIPYEQYF
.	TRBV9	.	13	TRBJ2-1	TGTGCCAGCAGCGTAGCCTCAGCAGGTGAGCAGTTCTTC	CASSVASAGEQFF
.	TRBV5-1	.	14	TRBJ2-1	TGCGCCAGCAAGGGGTACTCTCCCCACAATGAGCAGTTCTTC	CASKGYSPHNEQFF
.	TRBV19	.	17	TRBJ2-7	TGTGCCAGTAGTATAAGGGGGCCGGGACTAGGGTCCTACGAGCAGTACTTC	CASSIRGPGLGSYEQYF
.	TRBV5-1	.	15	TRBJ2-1	TGCGCCAGCAGCCGCGAACCGGGACTCTACAATGAGCAGTTCTTC	CASSREPGLYNEQFF
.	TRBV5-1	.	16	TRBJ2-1	TGCGCCAGCAGCTTGGCGGCGGGGGCTTCCTACAATGAGCAGTTCTTC	CASSLAAGASYNEQFF
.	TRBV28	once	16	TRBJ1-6	TGTGCCAGCAGTTTTGCCGGGGGGAGATCCGCGGCACCCCTCCACTTT	CASSFAGGRSAAPLHF
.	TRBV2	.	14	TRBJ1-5	TGTGCCAGCAGTCCGACAGTGGACAATCAGCCCCAGCATTTT	CASSPTVDNQPQHF
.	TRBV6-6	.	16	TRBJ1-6	TGTGCCAGCAGTAAGCCGGACCGGGACTATAATTCACCCCTCCACTTT	CASSKPDRDYNSPLHF
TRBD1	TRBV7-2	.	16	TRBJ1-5	TGTGCCAGCAGCCCTGGGACAGGGGGGAGCAATCAGCCCCAGCATTTT	CASSPGTGGSNQPQHF
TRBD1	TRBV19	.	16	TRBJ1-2	TGTGCCAGTAGTCCTCATAGGGGACAGGGGAACTATGGCTACACCTTC	CASSPHRGQGNYGYTF
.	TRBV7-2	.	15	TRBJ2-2	TGTGCCAGCAGCTTAGTGCAGGGGAACACCGGGGAGCTGTTTTTT	CASSLVQGNTGELFF
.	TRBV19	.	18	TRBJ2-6	TGTGCCAGTAGTATGGTAGGAGGTCGACTCTCTGGGGCCAACGTCCTGACTTTC	CASSMVGGRLSGANVLTF
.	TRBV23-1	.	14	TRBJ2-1	TGCGCCAGCAGTCGAGAGACAGCGAAGAATGAGCAGTTCTTC	CASSRETAKNEQFF
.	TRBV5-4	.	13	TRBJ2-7	TGTGCCAGCAGCTTGCCGGGAACCTACGAGCAGTACTTC	CASSLPGTYEQYF
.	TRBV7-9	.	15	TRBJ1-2	TGTGCCAGCTCTCCCGGGACACCACCGGTTGATGGCTACACCTTC	CASSPGTPPVDGYTF
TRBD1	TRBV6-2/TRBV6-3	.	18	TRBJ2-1	TGTGCCAGCAGTACAGAAAAAGGGCAGGGGGTAATATTTCGGGAGCAGTTCTTC	CASSTEKGQGVIFREQFF
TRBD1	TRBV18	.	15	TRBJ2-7	TGTGCCAGCTCACCATACAGGGGTGAGAACTACGAGCAGTACTTC	CASSPYRGENYEQYF
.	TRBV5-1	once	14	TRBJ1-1	TGCGCCAGTACACGAACACAGGAGAACACTGAAGCTTTCTTT	CASTRTQENTEAFF